The T cell receptor beta chain under discussion was sequenced for a study of vaccination effects on CD4 cells after COVID-19. Germline CDR1 is LGHDT and CDR2 is YNNKEL (reference sequence). The V gene lost 1 base and the J gene lost 2 bases, with 18 bases spanning the gap. This CDR3 has 17 residues. On this clone: Antigen specificity is unknown.

TCRdb's copy holds only in-frame clones and misses some; the assay was immunoSEQ multiplex PCR. The data show roughly 70,000 clones, about 69% seen once. The ViraFEST assay expanded antigen-specific CD4+ T cells with viral peptide pools before sequencing. CD4+ T cell isolation took place after approximately ten days of culture. PCR-confirmed SARS-CoV-2 infection occurred in the person between March and December 2020. With an HIV-1 Nef peptide pool, the negative control culture was set up. Study-wide findings and caveats: Substantial clonal contraction characterized both infection- and vaccine-induced clones late after vaccination. Few convalescent patients were included, and no early post-infection timepoints were sampled.

V is TRBV3-1 (or the pseudogene TRBV3-2) and J is TRBJ2-7; no clear D. The sequencing used CD4+ T cells from PBMCs cultured with HIV peptides, collected before COVID-19 vaccination. Subset of the sample: HIV-1 Nef peptide pool negative control/reference culture. This receptor was identified in a human donor who had a prior SARS-CoV-2 infection. The CDR3 region is CASSQGLTFALPYEQYF. The CDR3 nucleotides read TGTGCCAGCAGCCAAGGCTTGACATTTGCCCTCCCCTACGAGCAGTACTTC.